This T cell receptor (beta chain) was sequenced during a study of T cell clonotyping in hematopoietic cell transplantation (dated by TCRdb to about 2021). About the study as a whole: Recipient samples taken before transplant were collected after cytoreduction. A total of 120 to 150 blood samples were gathered in the study from a few dozen consecutive transplant recipients along with their related donors. Recruitment of patients was conducted between September 2015 and January 2017, and follow-up was continued until late 2020 or death. General findings and caveats noted by the study authors: The sample size was limited, and CD4 and CD8 repertoire contributions could not be separated because cells were not sorted. Inverse Simpson Index values from donors and from recipients before transplant predicted broader TCR repertoire diversity after transplant. A decrease in recipient TCR diversity was observed after transplant, and a progressive increase in pathologically expanded clonotypes was seen from day 30 to day 180. Just a small fraction of recipient repertoires overlapped with donor repertoires, and more than 97% appeared de novo at the given depth.

The CDR3 runs 15 residues from the cysteine to the phenylalanine. Only CDR3 DNA is held: 45 bases, read in frame from base 1. Per the germline V gene, LGHNA is the CDR1 and YSLEER is the CDR2. The trim is 6 bases for V and 1 base for J, with a gap of 15 bases between the germline ends. In the case of this clone: Its antigen is still unknown. Qualities for individual bases were not recorded, and no much larger clone is one base off.

Interpreted using the paper, the time point label stands for: recipient sample about 28 days before transplant, after cytoreduction. Recipient blood was collected about 28 days before transplant and at days 30, 100 and 180 after transplant. Nuclei Lysis Solution was used to extract genomic DNA from fresh or cryopreserved unfractionated peripheral blood mononuclear cells. The immunoSEQ assay, a bias-controlled multiplex PCR with V- and J-specific primers, was used to amplify TCR beta CDR3 regions from genomic DNA. A proprietary barcode and Illumina adapter sequences were added to the CDR3 amplicons in a second PCR step. An Illumina MiSeq instrument was used to sequence the CDR3 libraries. In the original analysis: Export and quality control were performed with immunoSEQ Analyzer 3.0, and downstream analyses were performed with R Bioconductor and Immunarch. Repertoire metrics were calculated using only productive rearrangements within the normalized downsampled data set. Pathologically expanded clonotypes were defined as those larger than 5 templates in the normalized cohort. The Inverse Simpson Index served as the measure of repertoire diversity. CMV-specificity analyses were carried out on the non-normalized data set to capture all clonotypes. TCRdb carries this immuneACCESS record with in-frame sequences only. Its versions omit some clonotypes, under half of them owing to an unresolved V gene in the studies checked, with the rest unexplained. V, J and clone size reflect that table, while D and trimming were determined from the DNA. The sample records 5,000 to 6,000 clones, around 84% of which are singletons. The top ten clones comprise 3.5% to 4.5% of the sample.

The V and J segments used are TRBV4-3 and TRBJ1-1, with no reliable assignment of the D segment. The origin of this receptor is a man aged 55 to 70 with acute myeloid leukemia. Some clones in this sample may be carry-over from other donors' samples. The sequencing here drew on peripheral blood mononuclear cells, taken before stem cell transplant. The CDR3 loop reads CASSQNLPPNTEAFF. The nucleotide sequence reads TGCGCCAGCAGTCAGAACCTACCACCGAACACTGAAGCTTTCTTT.